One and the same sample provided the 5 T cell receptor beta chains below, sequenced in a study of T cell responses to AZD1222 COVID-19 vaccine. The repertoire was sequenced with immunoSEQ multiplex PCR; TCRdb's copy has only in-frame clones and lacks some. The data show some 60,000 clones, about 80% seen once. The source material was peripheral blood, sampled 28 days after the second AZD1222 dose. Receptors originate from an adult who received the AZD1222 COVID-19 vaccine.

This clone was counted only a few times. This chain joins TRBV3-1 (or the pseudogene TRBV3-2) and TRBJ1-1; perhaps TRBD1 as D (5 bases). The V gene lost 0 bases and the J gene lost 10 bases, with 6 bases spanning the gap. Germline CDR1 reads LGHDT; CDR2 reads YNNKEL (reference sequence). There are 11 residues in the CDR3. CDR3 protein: CASSQDRGAFF. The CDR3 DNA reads TGTGCCAGCAGCCAAGATAGGGGAGCTTTCTTT.

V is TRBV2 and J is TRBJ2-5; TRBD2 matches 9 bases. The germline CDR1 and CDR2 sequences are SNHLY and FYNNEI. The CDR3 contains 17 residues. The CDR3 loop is CASGSLLAGLSGETQYF. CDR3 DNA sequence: TGTGCTAGCGGGAGCCTTTTGGCAGGGCTGTCCGGTGAGACCCAGTACTTC.

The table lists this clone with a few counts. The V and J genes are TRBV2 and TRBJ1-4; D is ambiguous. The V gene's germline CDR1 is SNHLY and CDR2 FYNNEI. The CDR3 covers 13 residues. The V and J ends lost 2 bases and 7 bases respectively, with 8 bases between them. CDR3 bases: TGTGCCAGCAGTGAACTCAGCGTTGAAAAACTGTTTTTT. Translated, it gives CASSELSVEKLFF.

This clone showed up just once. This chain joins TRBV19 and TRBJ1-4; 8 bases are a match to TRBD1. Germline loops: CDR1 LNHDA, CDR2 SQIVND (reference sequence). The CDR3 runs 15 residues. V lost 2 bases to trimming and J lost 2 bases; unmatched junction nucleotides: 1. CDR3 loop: CASSIQGATNEKLFF. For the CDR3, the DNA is TGTGCCAGTAGTATACAGGGGGCGACTAATGAAAAACTGTTTTTT.

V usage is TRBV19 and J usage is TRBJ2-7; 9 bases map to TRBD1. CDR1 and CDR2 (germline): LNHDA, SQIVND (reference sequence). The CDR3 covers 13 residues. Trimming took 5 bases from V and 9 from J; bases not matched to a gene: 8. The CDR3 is CASSPPGQGRQYF. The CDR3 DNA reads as TGTGCCAGTAGTCCTCCGGGACAGGGAAGGCAGTACTTC.